This is a list of T cell receptor beta chains from one sample in a study of blood T cells in healthy people across ages. One entry per CDR3 protein results from TCRdb running MiXCR on the 5' RACE reads. Found here are about a million distinct CDR3 sequences, about two fifths of them singletons; the top ten hold around 13%. Sequences were obtained from blood. These receptors were taken from a man younger than 35 in good health. Each CDR3 is given with its conserved first and last residue. D genes are given only for firm matches. Only some rows state a clone size, as once, few, many or a class for expanded clones.

TRBV25-1	-	TRBD2	TRBJ2-1	TGTGCCAGCAGATCTAGCGGGGGCCCCGGGGATGAGCAGTTCTTC	CASRSSGGPGDEQFF
TRBV20-1	few	-	TRBJ1-5	TGCAGTGCCAAGGACAGAGGCGGTCAGCCCCAGCATTTT	CSAKDRGGQPQHF
TRBV20-1	once	TRBD1	TRBJ2-4	TGCAGTGCCAGGGTGGGACAGGGTAGGGTCCTAGCCAAAAACATTCACTACTTC	CSARVGQGRVLAKNIHYF
TRBV4-1	-	TRBD1	TRBJ2-5	TGCGCCAGCAGCCAAAAGTCAGGACAGGCGATAATGAACAATGAGCAGTACTTC	CASSQKSGQAIMNNEQYF
TRBV9	-	-	TRBJ1-2	TGTGCCAGCAGCGAGCCGTTGGAAGGGGGGACCAACTATGGCTACACCTTC	CASSEPLEGGTNYGYTF
TRBV12-3/TRBV12-4	-	-	TRBJ1-5	TGTGCCAGCAGTTTAGCTGGGGGGTTAGAGCAGCCCCAGCATTTT	CASSLAGGLEQPQHF
TRBV7-9	-	TRBD2	TRBJ2-1	TGTGCCATCGAGCGGGACTCCTACAATGAGCAGTTCTTC	CAIERDSYNEQFF
TRBV4-2	-	-	TRBJ2-7	TGTGCCAGCAGCCAAGATTGGCTTTCCGCTGACGAGCAGTACTTC	CASSQDWLSADEQYF
TRBV6-6	-	-	TRBJ2-5	TGTGCCAGCAGTTACTCAGCCCCGTCCTACAATGAGCAGTACTTC	CASSYSAPSYNEQYF
TRBV12-3/TRBV12-4	few	-	TRBJ2-7	TGTGCCAGCAGCGAACTCACCCCAGACTACGAGCAGTACTTC	CASSELTPDYEQYF
TRBV20-1	-	-	TRBJ2-5	TGCACACTGGAAGAGACCCAGTACTTC	CTLEETQYF
TRBV2	-	-	TRBJ1-2	TGTGCCAGCAGTGTTAATGGCTACACCTTC	CASSVNGYTF
TRBV20-1	-	-	TRBJ2-7	TGCAGTGCTCCCCGCCTGGATGGGCTTAATGAGCAGTACTTC	CSAPRLDGLNEQYF
TRBV4-2	few	-	TRBJ1-2	TGTGCCAGCAGCCAAGATTCGAATGACCTGGGCTACACCTTC	CASSQDSNDLGYTF
TRBV20-1	few	TRBD2	TRBJ2-1	TGCAGTGCTAGAGTTCCGGGGGGGCCTGAGCAGTTCTTC	CSARVPGGPEQFF
TRBV4-1	-	TRBD1	TRBJ2-5	TGCGCCAGCAGCCCAGACGAGGGGGCCCAAGAGACCCAGTACTTC	CASSPDEGAQETQYF
TRBV2	-	TRBD1	TRBJ1-2	TGTGCCAGCAGTGAAGCGCTTCAAGGGACAGGAACCTATGGCTACACCTTC	CASSEALQGTGTYGYTF
TRBV3-1	once	TRBD1	TRBJ1-4	TGTGCCAGCAGGGGGACAGGGTATTCGGAAAAACTGTTTTTT	CASRGTGYSEKLFF
TRBV6-2/TRBV6-3	-	TRBD2	TRBJ2-1	TGTGCCAGCAAGGCGGGGGGAGCCTACAATGAGCAGTTCTTC	CASKAGGAYNEQFF
TRBV9	-	TRBD1	TRBJ1-2	TGTCCCAGCAGCGTTGGTTCGGGGACAGCTGAAATGTATGGCTACACCTTC	CPSSVGSGTAEMYGYTF
TRBV12-3/TRBV12-4	few	-	TRBJ2-1	TGTGCCAGCAGTTTTGGCAGCAATGAGCAGTTCTTC	CASSFGSNEQFF
TRBV29-1	few	-	TRBJ2-5	TGCAGCGTTGTATTGGCGGAGATAATGGAGACCCAGTACTTC	CSVVLAEIMETQYF
TRBV9	few	TRBD2	TRBJ2-1	TGTGCCAGCAGCGTAGGACTAGCGGGTCTTAATGAGCAGTTCTTC	CASSVGLAGLNEQFF
TRBV7-6	few	-	TRBJ1-1	TGTGCCAGCAGCTCAACCCCACCAGGGGAGGGCACTGAAGCTTTCTTT	CASSSTPPGEGTEAFF
TRBV4-3	-	-	TRBJ1-4	TGCGCCAGCAGCCAAGTATACAGTAGACGTAATGAAAAACTGTTTTTT	CASSQVYSRRNEKLFF
TRBV29-1	few	-	TRBJ2-1	TGCAGCGTTGAGGATGAGCAGTTCTTC	CSVEDEQFF
TRBV4-3	many	-	TRBJ2-7	TGCGCCAGCAGCCAAGATTCTAACCAGAGGTACGAGCAGTACTTC	CASSQDSNQRYEQYF
TRBV7-8	-	-	TRBJ1-2	TGTGCCAGCAGCTTAGCTGGTCTTGAGGTGCAGGGTATCTCTCACTATGGCTACACCTTC	CASSLAGLEVQGISHYGYTF
TRBV25-1	-	-	TRBJ2-5	TGTGCCAGCATTGAATATGGAGAGACCCAGTACTTC	CASIEYGETQYF
TRBV12-3/TRBV12-4	-	TRBD1	TRBJ1-1	TGTGCCAGCAGTTTAGGCCCGGACAGGGTCGCTTTCTTT	CASSLGPDRVAFF
TRBV3-1	-	-	TRBJ2-3	TGTGCCAGCAGCCAACCGGGCGGAAGCACAGATACGCGGTATTTT	CASSQPGGSTDTRYF
TRBV7-8	-	TRBD2	TRBJ2-3	TGTGCCAGCAGCTTACCGTCGAGGAGCGGGGGCCCCTCGGGCACAGATACGCAGTATTTT	CASSLPSRSGGPSGTDTQYF
TRBV9	-	-	TRBJ2-5	TGTGCCAGCAGCGAGGCAGTCCGGGAGACCCAGTACTTC	CASSEAVRETQYF
TRBV6-6	few	-	TRBJ1-6	TGTGCCAGCACCGGGACCCCCGCGGTGGATTCACCCCTCCACTTT	CASTGTPAVDSPLHF
TRBV20-1	few	-	TRBJ2-2	TGCAGTGCTAGCCAACCTAACACCGGGGAGCTGTTTTTT	CSASQPNTGELFF
TRBV6-2/TRBV6-3	-	TRBD1	TRBJ2-5	TGTGCCAGCAGTTTGACTGGTATCGGGACAGAGCAAGAGACCCAGTACTTC	CASSLTGIGTEQETQYF
TRBV27	-	-	TRBJ2-3	TGTGCCAGCAGTTTACTGGGGGGCGGTTACACAGATACGCAGTATTTT	CASSLLGGGYTDTQYF
TRBV6-2/TRBV6-3	-	-	TRBJ1-6	TGTGCCAGCAGGGACGGGTATTCACCCCTCCACTTT	CASRDGYSPLHF
TRBV12-5	-	-	TRBJ2-5	TGTGCTAGTGGTTTGGCTGGGGTCCCCCAAGAGACCCAGTACTTC	CASGLAGVPQETQYF
TRBV9	-	-	TRBJ1-1	TGTGCCAGCAGCGCGGAGGGTCACACTGAAGCTTTCTTT	CASSAEGHTEAFF
TRBV7-9	few	TRBD1	TRBJ1-5	TGTGCCAGCAGCGGGACGGGACAGGGTAATCAGCCCCAGCATTTT	CASSGTGQGNQPQHF
TRBV6-1	-	-	TRBJ2-1	TGTGCCAGCACGCGAGGGGTCTCCTACAATGAGCAGTTCTTC	CASTRGVSYNEQFF